The 10 T cell receptor beta chains given below trace back to one sample, sequenced in a study of T cell responses to AZD1222 COVID-19 vaccine (dated by TCRdb to the early 2020s). Library preparation used the immunoSEQ multiplex PCR assay. This immuneACCESS table, as held by TCRdb, lists in-frame sequences with V and J called but not all clones. Of the missing ones, under half trace to an unresolved V gene in checked studies; the others have no known cause. The sample data list some 130,000 clones, and roughly 89% of these were observed just once. More than 7.5% of the sample comes from the top ten. Explained via the paper, the time point label denotes: baseline before first vaccination. Sequencing was performed on peripheral blood, taken on day 0 of AZD1222 vaccination. These receptors came from an adult in good health.

The V and J genes are TRBV4-1 and TRBJ2-5, with D maybe TRBD1 (5 bases). CDR1 and CDR2 (germline): MGHRA, YSYEKL. The CDR3 covers 14 residues. V was cut by 1 base and J by 5 bases, with 11 bases left in between. This CDR3 reads CASSQVPRVETQYF. In nucleotides, the CDR3 is TGCGCCAGCAGCCAAGTTCCCAGGGTTGAGACCCAGTACTTC.

The chain has TRBV20-1 and TRBJ1-5; D is uncertain. V lost 4 bases and J 1 base, leaving 14 bases between the germline ends. In germline, CDR1 is DFQATT, CDR2 SNEGSKA (reference sequence). The CDR3 totals 15 residues. The CDR3 is CSANDRPSSNQPQHF. CDR3 nucleotides: TGCAGTGCTAATGACCGACCGTCAAGCAATCAGCCCCAGCATTTT.

The chain has TRBV18 and TRBJ2-7; D remains ambiguous. The CDR3 has 14 residues. Germline V gene data show CDR1 as KGHSH and CDR2 as LQKENI. Trimming left V 2 bases short and J 5 bases short, with 13 bases between. CDR3 in DNA: TGTGCCAGCTCACCATACGTGGGATCCGACGAGCAGTACTTC. Amino acids: CASSPYVGSDEQYF.

This chain connects TRBV9 to TRBJ1-3; possibly TRBD1 for D (6 bases). CDR1 and CDR2 (germline): SGDLS, YYNGEE. Trimming pared 0 bases from V and 2 bases from J, leaving 18 bases between. This CDR3 has 18 residues. CDR3 in DNA: TGTGCCAGCAGCGTAGGGGGCCAGGGGATGGTTGCTGGAAACACCATATATTTT. It is translated as CASSVGGQGMVAGNTIYF.

The chain recombines TRBV3-1 (or the pseudogene TRBV3-2) with TRBJ2-1; 12 bases are a match to TRBD2. Trimming at V came to 3 bases and at J to 4 bases, leaving 4 bases not matched to a gene. Germline CDR1 is LGHDT and CDR2 is YNNKEL (reference sequence). The CDR3 consists of 16 residues. The CDR3 DNA reads TGTGCCAGCAGCCAGTCCGGGACTAGCGGGTACAATGAGCAGTTCTTC. Amino acids: CASSQSGTSGYNEQFF.

The chain joins TRBV5-8 to TRBJ2-5, with 11 bases fitting TRBD2. After removal of 3 bases from V and 1 base from J, the junction contained 5 bases not matched to a gene. Germline V lookup: CDR1 SGHTS, CDR2 YDEGEE. The CDR3 covers 16 residues. The CDR3 loop is CASSSPGTSGQETQYF. CDR3 coding DNA: TGTGCCAGCAGCTCGCCCGGGACTAGCGGCCAAGAGACCCAGTACTTC.

The chain is built from TRBV28 and TRBJ1-1, with D tentatively TRBD1 (5 bases). The CDR3 length is 14 residues. V dropped 2 bases and J dropped 10 bases, with 17 bases sitting between them. CDR1 MDHEN and CDR2 SYDVKM come from the germline V gene. The CDR3 loop is CASSLGGPLFRAFF. CDR3 nucleotides: TGTGCCAGCAGTTTAGGGGGACCTCTATTTCGAGCTTTCTTT.

The rearrangement links TRBV12-5 to TRBJ1-3, with 7 bases aligning to TRBD1. CDR3 length equals 15 residues. J lost 3 bases, V lost 6 bases, and 8 bases had no gene match. Germline CDR1 reads LGHNT; CDR2 reads FRNRAP. The CDR3: CASGITGAFGNTIYF. CDR3 in DNA: TGTGCTAGTGGAATCACAGGGGCGTTTGGAAACACCATATATTTT.

In its sample, this clone was seen once. J is TRBJ2-1 and V is TRBV28, with TRBD2 identical over 8 bases. J was trimmed by 6 bases and V by 5 bases; bases with no gene match: 9. This CDR3 has 15 amino acids. CDR1 is MDHEN, CDR2 SYDVKM, per germline. For the CDR3, the DNA is TGTGCCAGCAGTCTGCCGGGAGGGCCGGTCAATGAGCAGTTCTTC. Encoded protein: CASSLPGGPVNEQFF.

The genes are TRBV3-1 (or the pseudogene TRBV3-2) and TRBJ1-5; TRBD1 might be the D (6 bases). The germline V and J ends were trimmed by 1 base and 7 bases, with 14 bases remaining between them. Germline CDR1 reads LGHDT; CDR2 reads YNNKEL (reference sequence). The CDR3 is made up of 15 amino acids. The CDR3 protein is CASSQGPQGWQPQHF. DNA for the CDR3: TGTGCCAGCAGCCAAGGACCCCAGGGGTGGCAGCCCCAGCATTTT.